This T cell receptor (beta chain) was retrieved from a study of blood T cell repertoires in COVID-19. Study overall: T cells, B-cell-depleted T cells, or PBMCs supplied cDNA or gDNA.

One Seattle source followed patients from active infection through their disease course. This CDR3 has 16 amino acids. In the original processing: Scientists estimated how many nucleated cells there were by amplifying reference gene primers. Assay used: immunoSEQ multiplex PCR; TCRdb lists only in-frame clones, some missing. V, J and clone size reflect that table, while D and trimming were determined from the DNA. This sample has around 180,000 clones, with roughly four fifths found just once. The chain combines TRBV12-2 with TRBJ2-1; TRBD2, the table's D call, lacks a check against the DNA. TRBV12-2 is a pseudogene segment. The sequencing sample was made of peripheral blood. This clonotype was sampled from a woman at least 80 years old with COVID-19, enrolled during active disease. The CDR3 nucleotides are TGTGCAAGTCGCTTCCGGGGGACTTCCTCCTACAATGAGCAGTTCTTC. This codes for CASRFRGTSSYNEQFF.